The source of this TCR beta chain is a study of PD-L1 blockade in urothelial cancer. Time point noted: pretreatment peripheral blood. Germline CDR1 is MNHEY and CDR2 is SMNVEV (reference sequence). Trimming shortened V by 4 bases and J by 0 bases, and 13 bases separated the two germline ends. The CDR3 is 17 amino acids. Sequenced by immunoSEQ multiplex PCR; TCRdb stores in-frame clones only, minus some. The top ten hold about 2.1% of the sample, which has 70,000 to 95,000 clones, roughly 84% seen once. The sequence was obtained from a man aged 55-75 years with urothelial cancer. This specimen was PBMCs, taken around atezolizumab (anti-PD-L1) treatment. The chain links TRBV27 to TRBJ2-6; D is perhaps TRBD2 (6 bases). The CDR3: CASSSQWGVSGANVLTF. The CDR3 DNA sequence: TGTGCCAGCAGTTCCCAGTGGGGGGTCTCTGGGGCCAACGTCCTGACTTTC.